These 24 T cell receptor beta chains originate from one sample sequenced in a study of T-cell memory formation after mild COVID-19. Via MiXCR, TCRdb re-called the 5' RACE reads, giving one row per CDR3 protein. The sample shows 450,000 to 650,000 distinct CDR3 sequences, around 21% of them seen only once. The sequencing sample was made of PBMCs or a T cell subset sorted from them (not recorded which). The receptors were gathered from an adult woman who had mild COVID-19 (a few samples of this study predate the infection). Cell type and time point are not known.

In its sample, this clonotype was seen many times. This sequence joins TRBV12-3 or TRBV12-4 and TRBJ1-1, with D unclear. V lost 5 bases and J 1 base, leaving 8 bases between the germline ends. CDR3 size: 13 residues. The CDR3 nucleotides are TGTGCCAGCAGTGGTGGGCAGAACACTGAAGCTTTCTTT. Translating it yields CASSGGQNTEAFF.

This clonotype was detected a few times. CDR3 amino acids: CASSQRTGGDTEAFF. CDR3 DNA sequence: TGCGCCAGCAGCCAAAGGACAGGGGGAGACACTGAAGCTTTCTTT. This rearrangement joins TRBV4-3 to TRBJ1-1; 10 nucleotides align to TRBD1. The CDR3 contains 15 residues. The J segment lost 3 bases and the V segment lost 2 bases, leaving 3 bases of the junction unmatched. Germline CDR1 and CDR2: LGHNA and YSLEER.

This sequence joins TRBV7-7 and TRBJ2-2; D not resolved. The CDR3 is made up of 18 amino acids. V lost 1 base and J lost 2, with 17 bases in between. Germline CDR1 is SSHAT and CDR2 is FNYEAQ (reference sequence). Here the CDR3 reads CASSLVAFGTANTGELFF. In DNA, the CDR3 is TGTGCCAGCAGCTTAGTGGCTTTTGGTACCGCTAACACCGGGGAGCTGTTTTTT.

The chain has TRBV24-1 and TRBJ2-3; maybe TRBD1 (5 bases). There are 14 residues in the CDR3. V lost 7 bases, J lost 2 bases, and 12 bases lay in between. Germline V CDR1 and CDR2: KGHDR, SFDVKD. The CDR3 sequence is CATRPNRFTDTQYF. CDR3 in DNA: TGTGCCACCAGGCCCAACAGGTTCACAGATACGCAGTATTTT.

This clonotype was seen only a few times. The genes are TRBV6-2 or TRBV6-3 and TRBJ1-2; a possible D gene is TRBD1 (5 bases). Trimming stripped 4 bases from V and 5 bases from J, with 8 bases between. This CDR3 has 12 residues. The germline CDR1 and CDR2 sequences are MNHEY and SVGEGT. The CDR3 DNA is TGTGCCAGCAGTTGGGACCCGTATGGCTACACCTTC. Translation: CASSWDPYGYTF.

The chain employs TRBV27 and TRBJ2-3; 8 nucleotides line up with TRBD2. From germline, CDR1 is MNHEY and CDR2 SMNVEV (reference sequence). The CDR3 is 13 amino acids. The V and J ends lost 3 bases and 8 bases, in that order; junction bases with no gene match: 4. CDR3 region: CASSFRLAGTQYF. In DNA, the CDR3 is TGTGCCAGCAGTTTCCGCCTAGCGGGTACGCAGTATTTT.

V is TRBV11-1 and J is TRBJ2-7; D is unresolved. The ends were cut back, 1 base at V and 2 bases at J, with 18 bases in the middle. CDR1 is SGHAT and CDR2 is FQDESV in the germline V gene (reference sequence). The CDR3 is made up of 17 amino acids. The CDR3 DNA is TGTGCCAGCAGCTTAGAATTAACAAGGGTTGATACCTACGAGCAGTACTTC. It yields the protein CASSLELTRVDTYEQYF. Variable domain in full (rest from reference TRBV11-1 and TRBJ2-7): EAEVAQSPRYKITEKSQAVAFWCDPISGHATLYWYRQILGQGPELLVQFQDESVVDDSQLPKDRFSAERLKGVDSTLKIQPAELGDSAMYLCASSLELTRVDTYEQYFGPGTRLTVT.

The sample holds a few counts of this clonotype. The chain employs TRBV7-6 and TRBJ2-3; weak D call: TRBD1 (6 bases). Germline V gene data show CDR1 as SGHVS and CDR2 as FNYEAQ. The CDR3 extends over 12 amino acids. V shed 3 bases and J shed 8 bases, with 9 bases lying between them. The CDR3 region is CASSFIQGTQYF. The CDR3 DNA follows: TGTGCCAGCAGCTTCATACAGGGTACGCAGTATTTT.

With respect to this clonotype: Its ends do not fully match the called genes, so a read error is possible. The chain combines TRBV20-1 with TRBJ2-4; D may be TRBD2 (7 bases). From germline, CDR1 is DFQATT and CDR2 SNEGSKA (reference sequence). The CDR3 totals 14 residues. The CDR3 DNA reads as TGCAGTACTAGGGGTCGGAGTGGGGGGGCCCATAAGTACTTC. Translated, it gives CSTRGRSGGAHKYF.

At least ten counts were recorded for this clonotype. The chain couples TRBV12-3 or TRBV12-4 to TRBJ1-2, with D tentatively TRBD1 (6 bases). V lost 5 bases to trimming and J lost 0 bases, with 13 bases between them. The CDR3 is 15 amino acids. The CDR3 nucleotides read TGTGCCAGCAGTCCTGGACAGCGAGCTAACTATGGCTACACCTTC. Protein: CASSPGQRANYGYTF.

This clonotype was detected only a few times. The rearrangement joins TRBV30 to TRBJ1-1; the D is unclear. Trimming removed 3 bases at V and 2 bases at J, with 16 bases between. The CDR3 is made up of 15 amino acids. CDR1 GTSNPN and CDR2 SVGIG come from the germline V gene (reference sequence). DNA for the CDR3: TGTGCCTGGAGCCTGGGAGGGAGCTCCAACACTGAAGCTTTCTTT. It specifies CAWSLGGSSNTEAFF.

This CDR3 reads CASSVGTGTYEQYF. The DNA of the CDR3 is TGTGCCAGCAGCGTAGGAACGGGGACCTACGAGCAGTACTTC. The chain uses TRBV9 and TRBJ2-7; a weak D match, TRBD2 (5 bases). This CDR3 contains 14 residues. The V and J ends lost 0 bases and 2 bases respectively, with 9 bases between them. Germline loops: CDR1 SGDLS, CDR2 YYNGEE.

The rearrangement uses TRBV12-3 or TRBV12-4 and TRBJ2-7; D is possibly TRBD2 (6 bases). Trimming took 6 bases from V and 1 from J, leaving 13 bases between them. The CDR3 runs to 14 residues. The CDR3 reads CASSSIGGSYEQYF. For the CDR3, the DNA is TGTGCCAGCAGCAGTATTGGGGGGTCCTACGAGCAGTACTTC.

The chain uses TRBV19 and TRBJ2-1, with D perhaps TRBD1 (5 bases). Between the trimmed V and J ends, which lost 0 bases and 12 bases, there was a span of 12 bases. The CDR3 extends over 13 amino acids. The germline CDR1 and CDR2 sequences are LNHDA and SQIVND (reference sequence). Here the CDR3 reads CASSIEKGWWQFF. As DNA, the CDR3 is TGTGCCAGTAGTATAGAAAAGGGGTGGTGGCAGTTCTTC.

V usage is TRBV7-2 and J usage is TRBJ1-4; no reliable D call. The ends were cut back, 5 bases at V and 8 bases at J, with 18 bases in the middle. Germline V gives CDR1 SGHTA, CDR2 FQGNSA. The CDR3 has 15 amino acids. CDR3 residues: CASSVWGNSGEKLFF. CDR3 sequence (DNA): TGTGCCAGCAGCGTCTGGGGAAATAGCGGCGAAAAACTGTTTTTT. Based on the CDR3 plus reference TRBV7-2 and TRBJ1-4, the full variable domain is GAGVSQSPSNKVTEKGKDVELRCDPISGHTALYWYRQSLGQGLEFLIYFQGNSAPDKSGLPSDRFSAERTGGSVSTLTIQRTQQEDSAVYLCASSVWGNSGEKLFFGSGTQLSVL.

This clonotype was recorded a few times. The chain carries TRBV4-1 and TRBJ2-2; D is possibly TRBD1 or TRBD2 (6 bases each). Germline V CDR1 and CDR2: MGHRA, YSYEKL. The CDR3 spans 16 residues. V shed 5 bases and J shed 4 bases, with 17 bases lying between them. CDR3 sequence (DNA): TGCGCCAGCAGCTACGACGGGGGCCTTTCCACCGGGGAGCTGTTTTTT. As protein: CASSYDGGLSTGELFF.

The gene calls are TRBV7-9 and TRBJ2-3, with TRBD1 identical over 9 bases. Germline V gene data show CDR1 as SEHNR and CDR2 as FQNEAQ (reference sequence). V shed 5 bases, J shed 4 bases, and the junction held 13 bases outside the gene matches. The length of the CDR3 is 17 residues. The CDR3 nucleotides are TGTGCCAGCAGCCCCCGGACAGGGGAAGGGACAGCAGATACGCAGTATTTT. Protein sequence: CASSPRTGEGTADTQYF.

The rearrangement joins TRBV6-5 to TRBJ2-1; 7 bases align to TRBD1. There are 15 residues in the CDR3. V shed 6 bases, J shed 3 bases, and the junction held 8 bases outside the gene matches. Germline V gives CDR1 MNHEY, CDR2 SVGAGI. The CDR3, as DNA: TGTGCCAGCAGACACTCCGGGACAGACTACAATGAGCAGTTCTTC. Its translation: CASRHSGTDYNEQFF.

The chain employs TRBV5-6 and TRBJ1-1, with D hard to call. The V and J ends lost 4 bases and 3 bases respectively, with 16 bases between them. Per germline, CDR1 SGHDT and CDR2 YYEEEE. CDR3 length: 15 amino acids. The CDR3 DNA is TGTGCCAGCAGCCAGTCATTAGAGGGTGACACTGAAGCTTTCTTT. It encodes CASSQSLEGDTEAFF.

The V gene is TRBV29-1, the J gene TRBJ1-1, with TRBD1 as a possible D gene (5 bases). This CDR3 comprises 14 residues. CDR1 is SQVTM, CDR2 ANQGSEA, per germline. The V end lost 6 bases, the J end lost 2 bases, and 16 bases lay between the germline ends. The CDR3 is CSVQERGTNTEAFF. The CDR3 region has the DNA TGCAGCGTCCAGGAAAGGGGTACAAACACTGAAGCTTTCTTT.

V and J are TRBV7-2 and TRBJ2-1, with D possibly matching TRBD2 (7 bases). This CDR3 is built from 16 residues. CDR1 and CDR2 from the germline V gene are SGHTA and FQGNSA. The V end was cut by 5 bases, the J end by 4 bases, with 18 bases between. DNA for the CDR3: TGTGCCAGCAGCCCCCGCTGGGGGGGGCAATACAATGAGCAGTTCTTC. Translated, it gives CASSPRWGGQYNEQFF.

V is TRBV18 and J is TRBJ1-1, with D tentatively TRBD1 (5 bases). Germline loops: CDR1 KGHSH, CDR2 LQKENI. CDR3 length equals 15 residues. V shed 1 base and J shed 4 bases, with 13 bases lying between them. DNA for the CDR3: TGTGCCAGCTCACCACGAGAAGGGGCAAGCACTGAAGCTTTCTTT. Protein product: CASSPREGASTEAFF.

V is TRBV7-2 and J is TRBJ2-3; D uncertain. The V gene's germline CDR1 is SGHTA and CDR2 FQGNSA. V dropped 5 bases and J dropped 5 bases, with 11 bases sitting between them. This CDR3 region has 13 residues. The chain's CDR3 is CASSPSLIDTQYF. DNA for the CDR3: TGTGCCAGCAGCCCAAGCTTAATAGATACGCAGTATTTT.

This clonotype was observed a few times. J is TRBJ2-1 and V is TRBV7-9, with 10 positions matching TRBD2. V was clipped by 4 bases and J by 2 bases; unmatched bases: 8. From germline, CDR1 is SEHNR and CDR2 FQNEAQ (reference sequence). The CDR3 covers 17 residues. The CDR3 region has the DNA TGTGCCAGCAGCTCCCAGGGACTAGCGTCTACCTACAATGAGCAGTTCTTC. As protein: CASSSQGLASTYNEQFF.